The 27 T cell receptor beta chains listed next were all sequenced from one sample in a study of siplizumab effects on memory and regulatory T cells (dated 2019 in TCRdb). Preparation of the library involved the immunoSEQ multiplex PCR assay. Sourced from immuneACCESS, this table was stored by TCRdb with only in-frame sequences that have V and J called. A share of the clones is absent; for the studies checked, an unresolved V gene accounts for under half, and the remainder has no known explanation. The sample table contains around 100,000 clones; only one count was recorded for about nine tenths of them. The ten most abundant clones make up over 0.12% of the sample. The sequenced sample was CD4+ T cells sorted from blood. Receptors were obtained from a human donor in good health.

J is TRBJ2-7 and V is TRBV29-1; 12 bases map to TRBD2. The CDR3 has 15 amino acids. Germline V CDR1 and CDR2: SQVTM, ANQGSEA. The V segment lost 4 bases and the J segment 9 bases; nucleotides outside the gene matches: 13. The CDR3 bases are TGCAGCGTTGCCCCCCGACTAGCGGGGGAAGGAGGGCAGTACTTC. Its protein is CSVAPRLAGEGGQYF.

This CDR3 is CASGTGPIRGYTF. The CDR3 DNA sequence: TGTGCCAGTGGAACAGGGCCTATCCGTGGCTACACCTTC. This chain uses TRBV19 with TRBJ1-2, with D maybe TRBD1 (6 bases). The CDR3 totals 13 residues. Germline CDR1 reads LNHDA; CDR2 reads SQIVND (reference sequence). Trimming removed 8 bases from V and 7 bases from J, with 17 bases in between. Looking up the rest from reference TRBV19 and TRBJ1-2 gives the full variable domain: DGGITQSPKYLFRKEGQNVTLSCEQNLNHDAMYWYRQDPGQGLRLIYYSQIVNDFQKGDIAEGYSVSREKKESFPLTVTSAQKNPTAFYLCASGTGPIRGYTFGSGTRLTVV.

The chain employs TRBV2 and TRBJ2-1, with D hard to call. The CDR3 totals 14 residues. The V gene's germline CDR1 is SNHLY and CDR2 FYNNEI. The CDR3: CAVNSVSSYNEQFF. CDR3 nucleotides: TGTGCAGTCAACTCTGTTAGCTCCTACAATGAGCAGTTCTTC.

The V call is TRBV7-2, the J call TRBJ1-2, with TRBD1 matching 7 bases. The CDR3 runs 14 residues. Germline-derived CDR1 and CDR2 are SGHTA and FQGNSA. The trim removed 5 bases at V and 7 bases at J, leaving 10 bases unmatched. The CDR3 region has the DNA TGTGCCAGCAGCGCCCCCCCGACAGGGCGTGGCTACACCTTC. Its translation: CASSAPPTGRGYTF.

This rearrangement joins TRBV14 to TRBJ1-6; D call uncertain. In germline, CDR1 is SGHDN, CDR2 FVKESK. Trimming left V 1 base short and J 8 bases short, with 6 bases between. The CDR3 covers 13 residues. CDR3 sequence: CASSQVPHSPLHF. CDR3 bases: TGTGCCAGCAGCCAAGTCCCCCATTCACCCCTCCACTTT.

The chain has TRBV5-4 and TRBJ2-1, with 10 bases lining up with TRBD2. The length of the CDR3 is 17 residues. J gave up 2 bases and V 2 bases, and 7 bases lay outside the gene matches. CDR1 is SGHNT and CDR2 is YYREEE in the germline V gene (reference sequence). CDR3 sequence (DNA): TGTGCCAGCAGCTTAGTCCCAGCGGGGGGGACCTACAATGAGCAGTTCTTC. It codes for CASSLVPAGGTYNEQFF.

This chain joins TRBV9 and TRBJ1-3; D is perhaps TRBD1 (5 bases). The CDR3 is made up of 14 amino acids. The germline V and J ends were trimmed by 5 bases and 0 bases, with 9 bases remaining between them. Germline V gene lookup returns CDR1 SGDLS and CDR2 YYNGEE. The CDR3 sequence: CASRAGNSGNTIYF. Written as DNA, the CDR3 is TGTGCCAGCAGGGCAGGGAACTCTGGAAACACCATATATTTT.

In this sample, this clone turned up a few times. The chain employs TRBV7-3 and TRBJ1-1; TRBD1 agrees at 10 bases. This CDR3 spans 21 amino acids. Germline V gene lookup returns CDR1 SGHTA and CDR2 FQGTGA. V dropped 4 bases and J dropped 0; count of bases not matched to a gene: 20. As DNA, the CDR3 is TGTGCCAGCAGCTCTCTACGCCCATCCGGGACAGGGGCGAGGATGAACACTGAAGCTTTCTTT. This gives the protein CASSSLRPSGTGARMNTEAFF.

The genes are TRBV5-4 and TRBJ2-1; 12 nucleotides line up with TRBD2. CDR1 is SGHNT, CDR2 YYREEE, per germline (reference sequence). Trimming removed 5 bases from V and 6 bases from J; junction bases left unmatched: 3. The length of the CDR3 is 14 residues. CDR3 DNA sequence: TGTGCCAGCAGGCTAGCGGGGGGGTTCAATGAGCAGTTCTTC. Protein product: CASRLAGGFNEQFF. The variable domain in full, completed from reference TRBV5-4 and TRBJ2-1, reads ETGVTQSPTHLIKTRGQQVTLRCSSQSGHNTVSWYQQALGQGPQFIFQYYREEENGRGNFPPRFSGLQFPNYSSELNVNALELDDSALYLCASRLAGGFNEQFFGPGTRLTVL.

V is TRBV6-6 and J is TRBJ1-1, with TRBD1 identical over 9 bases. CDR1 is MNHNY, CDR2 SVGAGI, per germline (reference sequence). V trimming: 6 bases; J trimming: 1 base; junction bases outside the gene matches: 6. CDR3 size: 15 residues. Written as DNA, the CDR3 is TGTGCCAGCAGGCCCGGGACAGGGAAGAACACTGAAGCTTTCTTT. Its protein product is CASRPGTGKNTEAFF.

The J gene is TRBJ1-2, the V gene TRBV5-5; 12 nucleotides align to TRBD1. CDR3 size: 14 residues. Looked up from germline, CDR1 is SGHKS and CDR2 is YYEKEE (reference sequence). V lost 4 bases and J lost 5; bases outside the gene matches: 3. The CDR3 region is CASSRGQGAYGYTF. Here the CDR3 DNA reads TGTGCCAGCAGCAGGGGACAGGGGGCATATGGCTACACCTTC.

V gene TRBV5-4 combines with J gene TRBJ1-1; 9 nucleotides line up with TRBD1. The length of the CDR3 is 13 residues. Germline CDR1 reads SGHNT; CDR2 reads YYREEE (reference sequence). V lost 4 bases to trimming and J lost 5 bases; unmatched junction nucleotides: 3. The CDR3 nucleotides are TGTGCCAGCAGCCCCGGACAGGGGACTGAAGCTTTCTTT. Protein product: CASSPGQGTEAFF.

The CDR3 is CAISDDLRSNEKLFF. In nucleotides, the CDR3 is TGTGCCATCAGTGATGATCTCAGGTCGAATGAAAAACTGTTTTTT. The chain recombines TRBV10-3 with TRBJ1-4; no clear D. The V end lost 3 bases, the J end lost 5 bases, and 13 bases lay between the germline ends. Germline CDR1 and CDR2: ENHRY and SYGVKD. This CDR3 contains 15 residues.

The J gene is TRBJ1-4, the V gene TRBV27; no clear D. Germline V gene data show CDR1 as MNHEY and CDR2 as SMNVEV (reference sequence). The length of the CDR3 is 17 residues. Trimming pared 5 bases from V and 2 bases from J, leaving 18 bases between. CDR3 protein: CASSNVYWVGTNEKLFF. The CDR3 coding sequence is TGTGCCAGCAGTAACGTATATTGGGTCGGGACTAATGAAAAACTGTTTTTT.

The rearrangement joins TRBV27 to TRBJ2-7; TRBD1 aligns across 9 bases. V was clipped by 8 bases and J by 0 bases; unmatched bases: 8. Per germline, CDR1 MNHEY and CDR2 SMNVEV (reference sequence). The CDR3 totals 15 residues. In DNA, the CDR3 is TGTGCCAGCGCCTCTGGGACAGGGATCTCCTACGAGCAGTACTTC. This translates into CASASGTGISYEQYF.

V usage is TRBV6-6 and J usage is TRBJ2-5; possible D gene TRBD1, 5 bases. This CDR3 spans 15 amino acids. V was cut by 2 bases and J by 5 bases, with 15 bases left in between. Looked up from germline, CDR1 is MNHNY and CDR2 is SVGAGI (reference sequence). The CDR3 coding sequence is TGTGCCAGCAGTTACGCCCAGGGCATCCAGGAGACCCAGTACTTC. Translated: CASSYAQGIQETQYF.

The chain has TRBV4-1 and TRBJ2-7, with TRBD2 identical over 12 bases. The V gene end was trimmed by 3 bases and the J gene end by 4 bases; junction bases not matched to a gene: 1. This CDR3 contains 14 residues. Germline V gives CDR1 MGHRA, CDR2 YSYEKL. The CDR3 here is CASSQTSGGYEQYF. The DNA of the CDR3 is TGCGCCAGCAGCCAGACTAGCGGGGGTTACGAGCAGTACTTC.

The CDR3: CASSRGSNYGYTF. The CDR3 nucleotides are TGTGCCAGCAGCCGGGGGAGTAACTATGGCTACACCTTC. The chain has TRBV9 and TRBJ1-2; D possibly corresponds to TRBD1 (5 bases). This CDR3 has 13 amino acids. Germline V CDR1 and CDR2: SGDLS, YYNGEE. V was clipped by 4 bases and J by 1 base, with 8 bases between them. Variable domain in full (rest from reference TRBV9 and TRBJ1-2): DSGVTQTPKHLITATGQRVTLRCSPRSGDLSVYWYQQSLDQGLQFLIQYYNGEERAKGNILERFSAQQFPDLHSELNLSSLELGDSALYFCASSRGSNYGYTFGSGTRLTVV.

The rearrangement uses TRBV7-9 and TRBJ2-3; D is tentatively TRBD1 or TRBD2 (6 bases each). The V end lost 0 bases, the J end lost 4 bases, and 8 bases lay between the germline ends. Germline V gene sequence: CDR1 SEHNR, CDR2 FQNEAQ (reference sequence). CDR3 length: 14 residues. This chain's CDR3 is CASSLAGGADTQYF. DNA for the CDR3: TGTGCCAGCAGCTTAGCCGGGGGCGCAGATACGCAGTATTTT.

The CDR3 spells CAISESTAGNEKLFF. The CDR3 DNA follows: TGTGCCATCAGTGAGTCGACAGCGGGTAATGAAAAACTGTTTTTT. V is TRBV10-3 and J is TRBJ1-4; maybe TRBD1 (5 bases). The CDR3 is 15 amino acids. The V end lost 0 bases, the J end lost 4 bases, and 9 bases lay between the germline ends. In germline, CDR1 is ENHRY, CDR2 SYGVKD.

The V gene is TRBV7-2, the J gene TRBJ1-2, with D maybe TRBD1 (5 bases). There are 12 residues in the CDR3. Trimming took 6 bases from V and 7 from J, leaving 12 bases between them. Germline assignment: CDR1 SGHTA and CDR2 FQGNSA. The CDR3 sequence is CASRRSGAGYTF. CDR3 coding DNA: TGTGCCAGCAGACGTTCCGGGGCTGGCTACACCTTC.

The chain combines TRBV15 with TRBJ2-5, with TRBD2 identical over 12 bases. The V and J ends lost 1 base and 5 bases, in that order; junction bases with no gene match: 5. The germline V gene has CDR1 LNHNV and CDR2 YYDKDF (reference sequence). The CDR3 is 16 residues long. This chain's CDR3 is CATSRGLAGEVETQYF. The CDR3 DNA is TGTGCCACCAGCAGAGGACTAGCGGGGGAGGTCGAGACCCAGTACTTC.

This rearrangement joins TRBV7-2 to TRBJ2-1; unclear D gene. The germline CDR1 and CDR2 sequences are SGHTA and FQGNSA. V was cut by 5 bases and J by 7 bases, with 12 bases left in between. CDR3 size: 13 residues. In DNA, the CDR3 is TGTGCCAGCAGCCCAGACTTGAAAAATGAGCAGTTCTTC. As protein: CASSPDLKNEQFF.

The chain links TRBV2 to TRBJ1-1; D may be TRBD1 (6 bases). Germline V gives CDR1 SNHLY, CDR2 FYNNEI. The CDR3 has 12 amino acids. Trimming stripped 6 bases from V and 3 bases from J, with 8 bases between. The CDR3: CASRGGHTEAFF. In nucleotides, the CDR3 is TGTGCCAGCAGAGGGGGGCACACTGAAGCTTTCTTT.

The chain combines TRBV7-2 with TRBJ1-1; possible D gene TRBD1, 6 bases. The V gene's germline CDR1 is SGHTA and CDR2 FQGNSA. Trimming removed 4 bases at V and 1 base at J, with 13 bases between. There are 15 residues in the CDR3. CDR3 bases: TGTGCCAGCAGCTCGACAGGATTTAGGAACACTGAAGCTTTCTTT. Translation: CASSSTGFRNTEAFF. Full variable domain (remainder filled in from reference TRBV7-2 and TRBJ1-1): GAGVSQSPSNKVTEKGKDVELRCDPISGHTALYWYRQSLGQGLEFLIYFQGNSAPDKSGLPSDRFSAERTGGSVSTLTIQRTQQEDSAVYLCASSSTGFRNTEAFFGQGTRLTVV.

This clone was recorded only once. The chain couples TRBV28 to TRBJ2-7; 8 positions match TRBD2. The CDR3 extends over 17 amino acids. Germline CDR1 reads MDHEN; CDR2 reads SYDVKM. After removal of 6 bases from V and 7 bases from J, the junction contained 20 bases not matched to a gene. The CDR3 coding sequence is TGTGCCAGCAGACCCAGGGACGGGGGGGTCAAGTTGAGGGAGCAGTACTTC. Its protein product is CASRPRDGGVKLREQYF.

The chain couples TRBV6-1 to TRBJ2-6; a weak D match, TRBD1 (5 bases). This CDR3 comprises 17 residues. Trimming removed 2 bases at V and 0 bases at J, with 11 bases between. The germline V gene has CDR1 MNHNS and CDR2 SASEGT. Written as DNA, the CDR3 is TGTGCCAGCAGTGAAATTGGGGCAGTCTCTGGGGCCAACGTCCTGACTTTC. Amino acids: CASSEIGAVSGANVLTF.